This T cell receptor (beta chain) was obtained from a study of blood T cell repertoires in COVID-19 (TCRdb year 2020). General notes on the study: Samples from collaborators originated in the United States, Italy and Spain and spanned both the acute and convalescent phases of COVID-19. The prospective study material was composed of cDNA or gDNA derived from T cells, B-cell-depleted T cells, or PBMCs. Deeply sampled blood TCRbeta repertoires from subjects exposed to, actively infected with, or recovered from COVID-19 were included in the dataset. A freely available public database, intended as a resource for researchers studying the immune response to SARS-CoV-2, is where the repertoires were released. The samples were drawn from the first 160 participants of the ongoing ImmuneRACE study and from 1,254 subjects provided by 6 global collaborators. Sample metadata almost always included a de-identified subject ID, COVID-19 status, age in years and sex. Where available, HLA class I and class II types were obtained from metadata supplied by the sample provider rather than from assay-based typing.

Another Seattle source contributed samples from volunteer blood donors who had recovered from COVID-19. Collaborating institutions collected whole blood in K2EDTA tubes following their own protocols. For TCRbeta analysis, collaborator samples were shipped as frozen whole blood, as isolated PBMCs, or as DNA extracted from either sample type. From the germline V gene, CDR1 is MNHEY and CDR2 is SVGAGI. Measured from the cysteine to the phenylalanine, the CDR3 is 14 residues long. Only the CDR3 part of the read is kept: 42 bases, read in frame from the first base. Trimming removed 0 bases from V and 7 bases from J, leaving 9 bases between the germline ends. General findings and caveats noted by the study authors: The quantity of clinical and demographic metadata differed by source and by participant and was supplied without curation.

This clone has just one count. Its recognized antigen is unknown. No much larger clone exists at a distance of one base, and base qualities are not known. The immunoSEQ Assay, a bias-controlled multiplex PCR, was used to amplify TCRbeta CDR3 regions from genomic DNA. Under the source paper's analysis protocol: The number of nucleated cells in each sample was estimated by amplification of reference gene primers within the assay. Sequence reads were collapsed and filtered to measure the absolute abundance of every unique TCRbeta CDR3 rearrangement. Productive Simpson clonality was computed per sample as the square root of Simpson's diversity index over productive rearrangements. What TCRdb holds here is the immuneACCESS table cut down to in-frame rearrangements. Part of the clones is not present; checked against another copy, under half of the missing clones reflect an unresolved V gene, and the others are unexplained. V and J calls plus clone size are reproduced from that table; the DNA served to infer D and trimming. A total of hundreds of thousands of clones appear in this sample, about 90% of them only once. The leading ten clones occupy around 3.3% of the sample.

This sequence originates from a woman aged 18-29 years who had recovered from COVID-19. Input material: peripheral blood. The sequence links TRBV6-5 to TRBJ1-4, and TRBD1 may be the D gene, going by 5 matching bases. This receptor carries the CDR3 CASSYSRGSEKLFF. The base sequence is TGTGCCAGCAGTTACTCGCGGGGGAGTGAAAAACTGTTTTTT.